One and the same sample provided the 11 T cell receptor beta chains below, sequenced in a study of blood T cell repertoires in COVID-19. The method was immunoSEQ multiplex PCR; TCRdb's version includes in-frame clones alone and lacks a portion of them. The sample yields 65,000 to 100,000 clones, approximately 80% seen once. The specimen sequenced was peripheral blood. The receptors were gathered from a human donor in a cohort sampled during active COVID-19.

The J gene is TRBJ2-4, the V gene TRBV7-9; 9 bases are a match to TRBD1. The V gene's germline CDR1 is SEHNR and CDR2 FQNEAQ (reference sequence). The CDR3 has 15 residues. V was pared by 5 bases and J by 3 bases, with 5 bases of the junction left unmatched. The CDR3 DNA follows: TGTGCCAGCAGCCCAGGGACAGGGTTCAAAAACATTCAGTACTTC. Its translation is CASSPGTGFKNIQYF.

J is TRBJ1-1 and V is TRBV19, with 8 bases lining up with TRBD1. CDR1 and CDR2 (germline): LNHDA, SQIVND (reference sequence). The CDR3 totals 14 residues. V lost 8 bases, J lost 11 bases, and 16 bases stayed unmatched. The CDR3 coding sequence is TGTGCCAGTCGGCCTAAGGACAGGGTGCTGAGGGCTTTCTTT. This translates into CASRPKDRVLRAFF.

The chain couples TRBV7-2 to TRBJ2-7; 7 bases align to TRBD1. The ends lost 5 bases at V and 1 base at J; junction bases unmatched: 8. CDR1 is SGHTA and CDR2 is FQGNSA in the germline V gene. The CDR3 consists of 15 residues. Here the CDR3 reads CASSATGTASYEQYF. The CDR3 DNA follows: TGTGCCAGCAGCGCCACCGGGACAGCTTCCTACGAGCAGTACTTC.

The chain combines TRBV19 with TRBJ1-1; D possibly corresponds to TRBD1 (5 bases). The V gene's germline CDR1 is LNHDA and CDR2 SQIVND (reference sequence). The CDR3 totals 15 residues. Trimming shortened V by 3 bases and J by 4 bases, and 15 bases separated the two germline ends. The CDR3 loop reads CASSIYQGGGTEAFF. In nucleotides, the CDR3 is TGTGCCAGTAGTATCTACCAGGGTGGTGGCACTGAAGCTTTCTTT.

The rearrangement joins TRBV12-3 or TRBV12-4 to TRBJ1-1; D remains unclear. Trimming pared 6 bases from V and 8 bases from J, leaving 16 bases between. The CDR3 runs to 13 residues. CDR3 bases: TGTGCCAGCAGCATGACCTCCACCAGGGAAGCTTTCTTT. Residues: CASSMTSTREAFF.

The rearrangement links TRBV14 to TRBJ2-2; D is perhaps TRBD2 (5 bases). CDR3 length equals 14 residues. Trimming removed 6 bases at V and 5 bases at J, with 13 bases between. In germline, CDR1 is SGHDN, CDR2 FVKESK. Here the CDR3 DNA reads TGTGCCAGCAGACTCGGGGTCTCTACCGGGGAGCTGTTTTTT. It translates to CASRLGVSTGELFF.

The chain recombines TRBV3-1 (or the pseudogene TRBV3-2) with TRBJ1-3; no clear D. The CDR3 is 14 amino acids. Trimming left V 4 bases short and J 4 bases short, with 11 bases between. CDR1 is LGHDT and CDR2 is YNNKEL in the germline V gene (reference sequence). The CDR3 DNA reads TGTGCCAGCAGCCTCAGCCCCAGGGGAAACACCATATATTTT. As protein: CASSLSPRGNTIYF.

The chain is built from TRBV4-1 and TRBJ1-4, with D perhaps matching TRBD1 (6 bases). CDR1 and CDR2 from the germline V gene are MGHRA and YSYEKL. This CDR3 contains 15 residues. V was clipped by 5 bases and J by 4 bases, with 14 bases between them. This CDR3 is CASSARDRLNEKLFF. In DNA form, the CDR3 reads TGCGCCAGCAGCGCCCGAGACAGGCTTAATGAAAAACTGTTTTTT.

The rearrangement links TRBV10-1 to TRBJ1-3; TRBD1 matches at 9 bases. V lost 9 bases, J lost 0 bases, and 12 bases stayed unmatched. There are 17 residues in the CDR3. CDR1 and CDR2 from the germline V gene are WNHNN and SYGVQD (reference sequence). In DNA, the CDR3 is TGCGCCAGAGGAGGACAGGGGACGGCAGGCTCTGGAAACACCATATATTTT. This encodes CARGGQGTAGSGNTIYF.

V is TRBV10-3 and J is TRBJ2-3, with TRBD2 matching 7 bases. Germline V gene sequence: CDR1 ENHRY, CDR2 SYGVKD. V lost 8 bases and J lost 2; bases outside the gene matches: 4. This CDR3 has 13 amino acids. The CDR3 sequence is CAIGGGITDTQYF. In DNA, the CDR3 is TGTGCCATCGGGGGGGGGATCACAGATACGCAGTATTTT.

The chain links TRBV15 to TRBJ1-2; TRBD1 matches 10 bases. Germline loops: CDR1 LNHNV, CDR2 YYDKDF (reference sequence). The CDR3 totals 18 residues. V dropped 3 bases and J dropped 2; count of bases not matched to a gene: 12. This CDR3 reads CATSSPGQGQRNNYGYTF. The CDR3, as DNA: TGTGCCACCAGCAGTCCGGGACAGGGGCAGAGGAACAACTATGGCTACACCTTC.